This paragraph covers one TCR beta chain sequence. The sample originates from a study of T cell changes during pregnancy in multiple sclerosis. Measured with immunoSEQ multiplex PCR; TCRdb has only the in-frame clones, and not every one. The sample holds just under 40,000 clones; roughly nine tenths are singletons and the top ten take around 0.48%. The CDR3 is 16 amino acids. The germline V gene has CDR1 SEHNR and CDR2 FQNEAQ (reference sequence). The ends lost 0 bases at V and 7 bases at J; junction bases unmatched: 8. This sequence originates from a female donor in good health, enrolled as a control in a pregnancy study. The chain uses TRBV7-9 and TRBJ2-1; TRBD2 matches at 8 bases. The sequencing used CD4+ T cells from peripheral blood mononuclear cells, collected in the first trimester of pregnancy. The CDR3 here is CASSLATGGPKNEQFF. CDR3 in DNA: TGTGCCAGCAGCTTAGCTACGGGGGGGCCCAAGAATGAGCAGTTCTTC.